The 2 T cell receptor beta chains given below trace back to one sample, sequenced in a study of blood T cell repertoires in COVID-19. Some clones are missing from TCRdb's copy, which holds only in-frame ones; the method was immunoSEQ multiplex PCR. The sample consists of under 100,000 clones, approximately 86% of them appearing once. The sample comprised peripheral blood. Receptor source: a man in his forties or fifties with acute or convalescent COVID-19.

The chain combines TRBV24-1 with TRBJ1-2; D is perhaps TRBD1 (5 bases). The CDR3 has 14 amino acids. V lost 5 bases, J lost 3 bases, and 12 bases lay in between. Germline V gene data show CDR1 as KGHDR and CDR2 as SFDVKD. The CDR3 sequence: CATSGEGRHYGYTF. CDR3 nucleotide sequence: TGTGCCACCAGTGGGGAGGGGAGACACTATGGCTACACCTTC.

The chain's CDR3 is CASSLGASGLSNEQFF. CDR3 in DNA: TGCGCCAGCAGCTTGGGGGCTAGCGGTCTCTCTAATGAGCAGTTCTTC. The gene calls are TRBV5-1 and TRBJ2-1; 7 positions match TRBD2. The CDR3 totals 16 residues. Trimming removed 0 bases from V and 7 bases from J; junction bases left unmatched: 10. Germline lookup yields CDR1 SGHRS and CDR2 YFSETQ.